The 10 T cell receptor beta chains in this list originate from one sample, sequenced in a study of cytomegalovirus exposure and HLA in healthy donors. This table comes from immunoSEQ multiplex PCR, and its TCRdb copy is limited to in-frame clones, with some not included. The table has 330,000 or so clones, 86% seen once; the top ten hold around 0.84%. The sample was PBMCs. These receptors were collected from a woman under 30 in good health and CMV-seronegative.

The chain links TRBV6-4 to TRBJ2-7; a weak D match, TRBD2 (6 bases). Trimming took 3 bases from V and 3 from J, leaving 15 bases between them. The V gene's germline CDR1 is MRHNA and CDR2 SNTAGT. The CDR3 runs 15 residues. CDR3: CASSEITSRDYEQYF. The CDR3 DNA reads as TGTGCCAGCAGTGAAATTACTAGCCGGGACTACGAGCAGTACTTC.

The chain combines TRBV4-3 with TRBJ2-1, with D maybe TRBD2 (6 bases). The CDR3 has 16 amino acids. V was cut by 1 base and J by 6 bases, with 16 bases left in between. The germline V gene encodes CDR1 LGHNA and CDR2 YSLEER. The CDR3: CASSQGLATGTNEQFF. The CDR3 DNA sequence: TGCGCCAGCAGCCAAGGTCTAGCGACCGGGACCAATGAGCAGTTCTTC.

V usage is TRBV28 and J usage is TRBJ2-2; the D gene is possibly TRBD1 (6 bases). V lost 4 bases, J lost 6 bases, and 21 bases lay in between. The V gene's germline CDR1 is MDHEN and CDR2 SYDVKM. CDR3 length: 17 residues. The CDR3 coding sequence is TGTGCCAGCAGTTCCCAACAGGGTTTCGGGCCAGCCGGGGAGCTGTTTTTT. Its protein is CASSSQQGFGPAGELFF.

V and J are TRBV4-3 and TRBJ2-5; 14 bases are a match to TRBD2. The V gene's germline CDR1 is LGHNA and CDR2 YSLEER. V dropped 4 bases and J dropped 4; count of bases not matched to a gene: 5. The length of the CDR3 is 16 residues. Written as DNA, the CDR3 is TGCGCCAGCAGCCCTGGACTAGCGGGAGGAGGAGAGACCCAGTACTTC. It yields the protein CASSPGLAGGGETQYF.

The V gene is TRBV7-2, the J gene TRBJ2-7; possibly TRBD1 for D (5 bases). This CDR3 has 14 residues. Trimming removed 3 bases at V and 2 bases at J, with 11 bases between. Germline V gene data show CDR1 as SGHTA and CDR2 as FQGNSA. CDR3 residues: CASSFAQGPYEQYF. CDR3 bases: TGTGCCAGCAGCTTTGCGCAGGGCCCCTACGAGCAGTACTTC.

The chain employs TRBV6-5 and TRBJ2-1; D call uncertain. Germline V gene sequence: CDR1 MNHEY, CDR2 SVGAGI. The V and J ends lost 2 bases and 7 bases respectively, with 9 bases between them. CDR3 length: 13 residues. The CDR3 loop is CASSYVIGNEQFF. The CDR3 DNA reads TGTGCCAGCAGTTACGTGATCGGGAATGAGCAGTTCTTC.

J is TRBJ2-5 and V is TRBV9; TRBD1 is a possible D gene (6 bases). CDR1 is SGDLS, CDR2 YYNGEE, per germline. The CDR3 runs 14 residues. The V end was cut by 5 bases, the J end by 7 bases, with 18 bases between. This CDR3 is CASSPSQGPWTQYF. For the CDR3, the DNA is TGTGCCAGCAGTCCCTCCCAGGGGCCGTGGACCCAGTACTTC.

The V gene is TRBV9, the J gene TRBJ2-3; 7 bases match TRBD1. CDR1 is SGDLS and CDR2 is YYNGEE in the germline V gene. This CDR3 region has 14 residues. V was pared by 7 bases and J by 2 bases, with 7 bases of the junction left unmatched. Here the CDR3 reads CASSGTADTDTQYF. Written as DNA, the CDR3 is TGTGCCAGCTCCGGGACAGCAGACACAGATACGCAGTATTTT.

This rearrangement joins TRBV25-1 to TRBJ2-7, with 8 nucleotides matching TRBD1. The CDR3 runs to 17 residues. The V and J ends lost 6 bases and 2 bases, in that order; junction bases with no gene match: 15. Germline V lookup: CDR1 MGHDK, CDR2 SYGVNS. CDR3 loop: CASRGGLDREPPYEQYF. The CDR3 region has the DNA TGTGCCAGCAGGGGAGGCCTGGACAGGGAGCCTCCCTACGAGCAGTACTTC.

The chain carries TRBV27 and TRBJ1-5, with D perhaps TRBD1 (5 bases). The CDR3 length is 15 residues. CDR1 is MNHEY and CDR2 is SMNVEV in the germline V gene (reference sequence). V was trimmed by 2 bases and J by 0 bases, leaving 8 bases between them. The CDR3 bases are TGTGCCAGCAGTTTACGACAGTATAGCAATCAGCCCCAGCATTTT. Translation: CASSLRQYSNQPQHF.